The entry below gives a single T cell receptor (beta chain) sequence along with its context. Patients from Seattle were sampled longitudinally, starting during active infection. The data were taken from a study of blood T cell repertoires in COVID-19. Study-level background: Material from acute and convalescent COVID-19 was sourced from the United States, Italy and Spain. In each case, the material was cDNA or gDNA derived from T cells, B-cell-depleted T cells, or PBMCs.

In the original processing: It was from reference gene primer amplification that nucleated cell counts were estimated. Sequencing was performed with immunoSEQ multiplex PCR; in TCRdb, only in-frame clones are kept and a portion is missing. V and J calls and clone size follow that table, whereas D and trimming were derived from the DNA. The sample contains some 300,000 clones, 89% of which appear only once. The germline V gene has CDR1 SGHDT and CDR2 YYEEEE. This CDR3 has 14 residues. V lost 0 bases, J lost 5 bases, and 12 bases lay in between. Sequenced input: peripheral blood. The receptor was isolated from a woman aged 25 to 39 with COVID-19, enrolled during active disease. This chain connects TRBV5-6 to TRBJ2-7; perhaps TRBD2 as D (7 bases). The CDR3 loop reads CASSLEGGPDEQYV. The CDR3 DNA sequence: TGTGCCAGCAGCTTGGAGGGGGGGCCGGACGAGCAGTACGTC.